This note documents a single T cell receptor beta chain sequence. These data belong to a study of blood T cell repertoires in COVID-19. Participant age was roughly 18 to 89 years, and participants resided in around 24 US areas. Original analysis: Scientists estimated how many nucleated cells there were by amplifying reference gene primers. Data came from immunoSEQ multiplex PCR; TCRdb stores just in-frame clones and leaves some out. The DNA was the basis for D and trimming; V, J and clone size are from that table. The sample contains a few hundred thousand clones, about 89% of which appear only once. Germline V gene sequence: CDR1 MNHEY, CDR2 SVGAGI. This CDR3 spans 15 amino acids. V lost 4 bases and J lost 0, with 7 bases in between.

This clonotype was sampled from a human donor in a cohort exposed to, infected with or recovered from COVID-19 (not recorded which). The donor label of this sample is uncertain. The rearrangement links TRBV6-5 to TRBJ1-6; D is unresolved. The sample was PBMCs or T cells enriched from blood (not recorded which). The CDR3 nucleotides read TGTGCCAGCAGTTCAGAGGGCTCCTATAATTCACCCCTCCACTTT. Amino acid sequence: CASSSEGSYNSPLHF.